This TCR beta chain was found in a study of patients and donors after allogeneic stem cell transplantation. TCRdb recomputed calls from the RT-PCR reads with MiXCR, one row per CDR3 protein. The table shows about 88,000 distinct CDR3 sequences, with 48% occurring only once. This clonotype was observed a handful of times. Looked up from germline, CDR1 is KGHDR and CDR2 is SFDVKD. This CDR3 contains 14 residues. V lost 3 bases to trimming and J lost 6 bases; unmatched junction nucleotides: 5. This chain uses TRBV24-1 with TRBJ1-2; 8 bases fit TRBD1. The specimen was blood, either unsorted or a sorted T cell fraction (not recorded which). This TCR was sampled from a human donor who was either an allogeneic HSCT recipient or a stem cell or donor lymphocyte infusion donor (not recorded which). It is not recorded whose cells these are; they may come from a transplant donor. The CDR3 DNA reads TGTGCCACCAGTGATGGGGACAGGCCTGATGGCTACACCTTC. Protein sequence: CATSDGDRPDGYTF.